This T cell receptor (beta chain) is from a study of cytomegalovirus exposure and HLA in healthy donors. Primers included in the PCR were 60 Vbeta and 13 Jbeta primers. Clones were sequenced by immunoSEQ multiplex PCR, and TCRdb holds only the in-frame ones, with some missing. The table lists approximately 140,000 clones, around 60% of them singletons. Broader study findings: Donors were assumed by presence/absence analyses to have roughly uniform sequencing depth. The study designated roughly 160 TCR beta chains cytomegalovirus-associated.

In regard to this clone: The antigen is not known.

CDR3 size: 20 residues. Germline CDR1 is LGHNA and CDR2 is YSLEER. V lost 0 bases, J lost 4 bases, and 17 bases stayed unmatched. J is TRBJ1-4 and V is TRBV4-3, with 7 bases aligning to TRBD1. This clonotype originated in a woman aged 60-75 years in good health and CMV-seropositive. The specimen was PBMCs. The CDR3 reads CASSQEFTLGGVGFNEKLFF. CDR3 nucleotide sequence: TGCGCCAGCAGCCAAGAATTTACGCTAGGGGGCGTAGGATTTAATGAAAAACTGTTTTTT.